These 29 T cell receptor beta chains share one sample of origin, sequenced in a study of blood T cell repertoires in COVID-19. The assay was immunoSEQ multiplex PCR, and TCRdb's table has in-frame clones only and misses some. The sample holds around 100,000 clones, over 75% seen once. The sequenced material came from peripheral blood. The receptors derive from a man at least 80 years old with acute or convalescent COVID-19.

V is TRBV18 and J is TRBJ1-1, with D maybe TRBD1 (5 bases). Germline CDR1 reads KGHSH; CDR2 reads LQKENI. The CDR3 has 13 amino acids. V lost 0 bases and J lost 8, with 10 bases in between. CDR3 amino acids: CASSPPIGQEAFF. In nucleotides, the CDR3 is TGTGCCAGCTCACCACCAATAGGACAAGAAGCTTTCTTT. The full variable domain, completed using reference TRBV18 and TRBJ1-1, is NAGVMQNPRHLVRRRGQEARLRCSPMKGHSHVYWYRQLPEEGLKFMVYLQKENIIDESGMPKERFSAEFPKEGPSILRIQQVVRGDSAAYFCASSPPIGQEAFFGQGTRLTVV.

This chain connects TRBV28 to TRBJ2-3; TRBD2 might be the D (5 bases). This CDR3 is built from 16 residues. Trimming took 1 base from V and 3 from J, leaving 14 bases between them. Germline values: CDR1 MDHEN, CDR2 SYDVKM. In nucleotides, the CDR3 is TGTGCCAGCAGTTTATTGGGCGGGCTAGCAACAGATACGCAGTATTTT. Its protein product is CASSLLGGLATDTQYF.

This clone has more than one count but fewer than ten. The chain joins TRBV21-1 to TRBJ2-7; the table's TRBD1 call for D was not verified on the DNA. TRBV21-1 is marked as a pseudogene. This CDR3 spans 15 amino acids. CDR3 residues: CASSKGTGIPYEQYF. CDR3 in DNA: TGTGCCAGCAGCAAAGGGACAGGGATCCCCTACGAGCAGTACTTC.

V and J are TRBV7-2 and TRBJ1-6; tentatively, D is TRBD1 (5 bases). The CDR3 consists of 15 residues. V dropped 3 bases and J dropped 9 bases, with 15 bases sitting between them. Germline V gene lookup returns CDR1 SGHTA and CDR2 FQGNSA. CDR3 in DNA: TGTGCCAGCAGCTTGGGAAACCAGGGTGGTTCACCCCTCCACTTT. Translating gives CASSLGNQGGSPLHF.

V and J are TRBV6-2 or TRBV6-3 and TRBJ2-1, with TRBD2 identical over 13 bases. The V gene's germline CDR1 is MNHEY and CDR2 SVGEGT. This CDR3 has 15 amino acids. V shed 5 bases, J shed 10 bases, and the junction held 8 bases outside the gene matches. Here the CDR3 DNA reads TGTGCCAGCAGTCTACCGGGACTAGCGGGATTGGAGCAGTTCTTC. Its translation: CASSLPGLAGLEQFF.

This clone is a singleton in its sample. J is TRBJ1-6 and V is TRBV4-2, with D possibly being TRBD1 (5 bases). The V end lost 4 bases, the J end lost 3 bases, and 13 bases lay between the germline ends. CDR1 LGHNA and CDR2 YNFKEQ come from the germline V gene. This CDR3 contains 16 residues. The CDR3 region is CASSRLWDFYNSPLHF. The CDR3 nucleotides are TGTGCCAGCAGCCGCCTTTGGGACTTCTATAATTCACCCCTCCACTTT.

The rearrangement uses TRBV5-1 and TRBJ2-2, with D hard to call. Trimming took off 2 bases at V and 0 bases at J, with 14 bases between the two ends. In germline, CDR1 is SGHRS, CDR2 YFSETQ. This CDR3 has 17 residues. The CDR3 nucleotides are TGCGCCAGCAGCTTCCGGCCCGGCGGTACGAACACCGGGGAGCTGTTTTTT. Translation gives CASSFRPGGTNTGELFF.

This clone occurred once. DNA for the CDR3: TGTGCCAGCAGCGCCGGGGGGACTAGCGGTGCTCTAGCCAAAAACATTCAGTACTTC. This encodes CASSAGGTSGALAKNIQYF. The V gene is TRBV7-3, the J gene TRBJ2-4; TRBD2 aligns across 11 bases. V lost 5 bases, J lost 0 bases, and 12 bases stayed unmatched. The CDR3 totals 19 residues. The V gene's germline CDR1 is SGHTA and CDR2 FQGTGA.

This sequence joins TRBV18 and TRBJ1-2; D not certain. Germline values: CDR1 KGHSH, CDR2 LQKENI. The germline V and J ends were trimmed by 1 base and 6 bases, with 12 bases remaining between them. The CDR3 contains 14 residues. CDR3 in amino acids: CASSPQGGSDGYTF. In DNA, the CDR3 is TGTGCCAGCTCACCACAGGGAGGATCGGATGGCTACACCTTC.

This chain links TRBV19 with TRBJ1-5; tentatively, D is TRBD1 (6 bases). The CDR3 has 16 residues. V was shortened by 4 bases and J by 3 bases, with 16 bases between the two germline ends. Per germline, CDR1 LNHDA and CDR2 SQIVND (reference sequence). CDR3 in DNA: TGTGCCAGTAGTACTATCTCGGGACAATTCAATCAGCCCCAGCATTTT. Translation: CASSTISGQFNQPQHF.

The chain carries TRBV6-5 and TRBJ2-3; 8 bases fit TRBD1. CDR1 is MNHEY, CDR2 SVGAGI, per germline. V lost 2 bases, J lost 0 bases, and 1 base stayed unmatched. The CDR3 contains 15 residues. In DNA, the CDR3 is TGTGCCAGCAGTTACGGACAGGGTAGCACAGATACGCAGTATTTT. This codes for CASSYGQGSTDTQYF.

This clone was detected only once. The chain uses TRBV5-1 and TRBJ1-3; D perhaps matches TRBD1 (5 bases). This CDR3 comprises 15 residues. Germline lookup yields CDR1 SGHRS and CDR2 YFSETQ. V was clipped by 4 bases and J by 4 bases, with 15 bases between them. The CDR3 sequence is CASSRSGEEGNTIYF. CDR3 nucleotide sequence: TGCGCCAGCAGCCGTTCGGGGGAGGAGGGAAACACCATATATTTT.

This clone was detected only a few times. The rearrangement joins TRBV3-1 (or the pseudogene TRBV3-2) to TRBJ2-1, with 10 bases identical to TRBD2. The V gene end was trimmed by 4 bases and the J gene end by 8 bases; junction bases not matched to a gene: 8. Germline values: CDR1 LGHDT, CDR2 YNNKEL (reference sequence). The length of the CDR3 is 15 residues. The CDR3 sequence: CASSLLSGGLDEQFF. The CDR3 region has the DNA TGTGCCAGCAGCCTCCTTAGCGGGGGGCTTGATGAGCAGTTCTTC.

This clone was recorded once. A junction boundary mismatches the germline segment, possibly from a read error. The chain links TRBV6-1 to TRBJ2-2; 7 bases line up with TRBD1. This CDR3 spans 15 amino acids. CDR1 MNHNS and CDR2 SASEGT come from the germline V gene. The CDR3 is CASTEGGRSSGELFF. CDR3 coding DNA: TGTGCCAGCACTGAAGGGGGCCGTAGTTCCGGGGAGCTGTTTTTT.

The genes are TRBV10-2 and TRBJ1-2, with a possible D match to TRBD1 (6 bases). Germline CDR1 is WSHSY and CDR2 is SAAADI. With 0 bases removed from V and 3 bases from J, the gap between germline ends came to 14 bases. The CDR3 extends over 16 amino acids. CDR3 protein: CASSESGATRDYGYTF. The CDR3 DNA reads TGCGCCAGCAGTGAGTCGGGGGCCACCCGGGACTATGGCTACACCTTC.

The chain is built from TRBV29-1 and TRBJ1-1; TRBD1 agrees at 12 bases. Per the germline V gene, CDR1 is SQVTM and CDR2 is ANQGSEA. This CDR3 is built from 13 residues. Unmatched junction bases numbered 4, after V lost 7 bases and J lost 4 bases. CDR3 in amino acids: CSGDRGRATEAFF. DNA of the CDR3: TGCAGCGGGGACAGGGGGCGGGCCACTGAAGCTTTCTTT. Based on the CDR3 plus reference TRBV29-1 and TRBJ1-1, the full variable domain is SAVISQKPSRDICQRGTSLTIQCQVDSQVTMMFWYRQQPGQSLTLIATANQGSEATYESGFVIDKFPISRPNLTFSTLTVSNMSPEDSSIYLCSGDRGRATEAFFGQGTRLTVV.

The chain recombines TRBV19 with TRBJ2-1; 7 nucleotides agree with TRBD1. The CDR3 consists of 17 residues. Germline-derived CDR1 and CDR2 are LNHDA and SQIVND (reference sequence). V lost 7 bases and J lost 0; bases outside the gene matches: 12. The CDR3 DNA sequence: TGTGCCAGTACCCCAGACAGGGCTAGAAGCTCCTACAATGAGCAGTTCTTC. Its protein is CASTPDRARSSYNEQFF.

The V and J genes are TRBV6-5 and TRBJ1-4; D unresolved. The CDR3 has 13 residues. Trimming left V 4 bases short and J 6 bases short, with 9 bases between. The germline gives CDR1 MNHEY, CDR2 SVGAGI. CDR3 coding DNA: TGTGCCAGCAGTTTCTGGGGAGATGAAAAACTGTTTTTT. Its translation is CASSFWGDEKLFF.

The chain carries TRBV7-3 and TRBJ1-1, with a tentative D call TRBD1 (6 bases). V was shortened by 4 bases and J by 1 base, with 13 bases between the two germline ends. Germline CDR1 SGHTA, CDR2 FQGTGA. The CDR3 totals 15 residues. CDR3 sequence reads: CASSSRGAGNTEAFF. CDR3 nucleotides: TGTGCCAGCAGCTCCCGGGGGGCAGGGAACACTGAAGCTTTCTTT.

The chain uses TRBV6-6 and TRBJ1-2; 8 bases match TRBD1. The germline CDR1 and CDR2 sequences are MNHNY and SVGAGI (reference sequence). This CDR3 is 15 amino acids long. With 5 bases clipped from V and 7 bases from J, the junction kept 12 bases outside the gene matches. CDR3 nucleotides: TGTGCCAGCAGTCCCAGGACAGGGTTGGAGGGTGGCTACACCTTC. Translating gives CASSPRTGLEGGYTF.

The V call is TRBV9, the J call TRBJ1-5, with unresolved D. V was trimmed by 0 bases and J by 1 base, leaving 5 bases between them. Per germline, CDR1 SGDLS and CDR2 YYNGEE. The CDR3 spans 14 residues. In DNA form, the CDR3 reads TGTGCCAGCAGCGTAGATCTCAGCAATCAGCCCCAGCATTTT. It yields the protein CASSVDLSNQPQHF.

On this clone itself: No DNA is shown, since the ends of the CDR3 on it are uncertain; the CDR3 is the one TCRdb lists. The V gene is TRBV12-3 or TRBV12-4, the J gene TRBJ1-2; TRBD1 is the table's D call, not checked against the DNA. The CDR3 has 13 residues if both end residues are counted. The CDR3 here is CASSSSSGDGYTF.

The chain combines TRBV19 with TRBJ2-1, with 8 bases fitting TRBD2. V shed 7 bases, J shed 0 bases, and the junction held 5 bases outside the gene matches. The CDR3 extends over 15 amino acids. Germline V lookup: CDR1 LNHDA, CDR2 SQIVND (reference sequence). As DNA, the CDR3 is TGTGCCAGTATTCAAACTAGCGGCTCCTACAATGAGCAGTTCTTC. Its translation is CASIQTSGSYNEQFF.

CDR3 nucleotide sequence: TGTGCCAGCAGTTACGTTTTCAGGGGGCGCGAAAATGAGCAGTTCTTC. Translated, it gives CASSYVFRGRENEQFF. The chain employs TRBV6-5 and TRBJ2-1; 8 bases map to TRBD1. Per germline, CDR1 MNHEY and CDR2 SVGAGI. This CDR3 region has 16 residues. J was trimmed by 7 bases and V by 2 bases; bases with no gene match: 10.

CDR3 nucleotides: TGTGCCAGCAGCCTGGGACAGGGGAACACTGAAGCTTTCTTT. This encodes CASSLGQGNTEAFF. The chain employs TRBV27 and TRBJ1-1; 9 bases map to TRBD1. CDR1 MNHEY and CDR2 SMNVEV come from the germline V gene (reference sequence). The CDR3 length is 14 residues. J lost 1 base, V lost 6 bases, and 3 bases had no gene match.

This sequence joins TRBV23-1 and TRBJ2-3, with TRBD1 matching over 10 bases. TRBV23-1 belongs to the ORF category, with a function that is uncertain. The CDR3 spans 17 residues. V shed 5 bases, J shed 3 bases, and the junction held 11 bases outside the gene matches. Here the CDR3 reads CASSTERDRGRTDTQYF. The CDR3 bases are TGCGCCAGCAGTACTGAGCGGGACAGGGGAAGGACAGATACGCAGTATTTT.

This chain connects TRBV19 to TRBJ2-3, with D uncertain. The CDR3 is 14 residues long. Germline V CDR1 and CDR2: LNHDA, SQIVND (reference sequence). V gave up 7 bases and J gave up 2 bases, with 13 bases separating them. The CDR3: CASKESTLTDTQYF. The DNA of the CDR3 is TGTGCCAGTAAGGAGTCTACCCTCACAGATACGCAGTATTTT.

This chain joins TRBV28 and TRBJ2-1; TRBD1 agrees at 9 bases. J was trimmed by 7 bases and V by 5 bases; bases with no gene match: 9. This CDR3 has 15 residues. CDR1 is MDHEN, CDR2 SYDVKM, per germline. This CDR3 reads CASSKAGTGFNEQFF. As DNA, the CDR3 is TGTGCCAGCAGTAAAGCCGGGACAGGGTTTAATGAGCAGTTCTTC.

The genes are TRBV19 and TRBJ2-2; 14 bases are a match to TRBD2. Germline V gene data show CDR1 as LNHDA and CDR2 as SQIVND (reference sequence). The CDR3 consists of 16 residues. The V segment lost 6 bases and the J segment 1 base; nucleotides outside the gene matches: 1. CDR3 sequence: CASRTSGRGNTGELFF. DNA for the CDR3: TGTGCCAGTAGGACTAGCGGGAGGGGGAACACCGGGGAGCTGTTTTTT. Based on the CDR3 plus reference TRBV19 and TRBJ2-2, the full variable domain is DGGITQSPKYLFRKEGQNVTLSCEQNLNHDAMYWYRQDPGQGLRLIYYSQIVNDFQKGDIAEGYSVSREKKESFPLTVTSAQKNPTAFYLCASRTSGRGNTGELFFGEGSRLTVL.